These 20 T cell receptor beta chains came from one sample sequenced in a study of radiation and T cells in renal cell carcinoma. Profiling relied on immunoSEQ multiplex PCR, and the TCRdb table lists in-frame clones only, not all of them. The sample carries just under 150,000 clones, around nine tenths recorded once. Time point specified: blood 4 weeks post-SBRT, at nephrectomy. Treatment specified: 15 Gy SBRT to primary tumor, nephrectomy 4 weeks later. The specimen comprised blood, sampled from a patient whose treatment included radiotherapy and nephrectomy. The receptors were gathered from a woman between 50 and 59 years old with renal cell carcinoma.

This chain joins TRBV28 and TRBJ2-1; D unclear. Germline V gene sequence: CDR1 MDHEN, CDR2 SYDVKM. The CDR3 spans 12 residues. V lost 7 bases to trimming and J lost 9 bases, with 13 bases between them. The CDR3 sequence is CASTSPWGEQFF. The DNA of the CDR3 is TGTGCCAGCACCTCCCCATGGGGTGAGCAGTTCTTC.

The CDR3 bases are TGTGCCAGCAGTTTAAGCAGGGCTGAGGTCGCCTACGAGCAGTACTTC. Translation gives CASSLSRAEVAYEQYF. V and J are TRBV27 and TRBJ2-7; D is possibly TRBD1 (5 bases). Germline CDR1 reads MNHEY; CDR2 reads SMNVEV (reference sequence). V gave up 2 bases and J gave up 2 bases, with 16 bases separating them. The length of the CDR3 is 16 residues.

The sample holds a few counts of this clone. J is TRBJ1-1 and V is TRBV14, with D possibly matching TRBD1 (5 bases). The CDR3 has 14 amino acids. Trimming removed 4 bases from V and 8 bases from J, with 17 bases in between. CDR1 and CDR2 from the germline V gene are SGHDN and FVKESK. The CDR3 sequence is CASSPRVVGAEAFF. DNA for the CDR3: TGTGCCAGCAGCCCGCGTGTTGTTGGGGCAGAAGCTTTCTTT.

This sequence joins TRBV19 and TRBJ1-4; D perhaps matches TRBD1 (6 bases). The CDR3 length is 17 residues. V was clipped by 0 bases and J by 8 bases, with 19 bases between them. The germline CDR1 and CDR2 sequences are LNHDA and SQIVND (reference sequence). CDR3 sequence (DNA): TGTGCCAGTAGTATAGATCGGGGGCAGGACATAAACGAAAAACTGTTTTTT. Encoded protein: CASSIDRGQDINEKLFF.

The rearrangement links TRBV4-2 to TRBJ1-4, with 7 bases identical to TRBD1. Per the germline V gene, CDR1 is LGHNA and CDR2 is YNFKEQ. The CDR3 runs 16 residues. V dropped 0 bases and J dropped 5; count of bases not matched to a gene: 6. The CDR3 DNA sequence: TGTGCCAGCAGCCAAGAACTCGTACAGGGGAATGAAAAACTGTTTTTT. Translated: CASSQELVQGNEKLFF.

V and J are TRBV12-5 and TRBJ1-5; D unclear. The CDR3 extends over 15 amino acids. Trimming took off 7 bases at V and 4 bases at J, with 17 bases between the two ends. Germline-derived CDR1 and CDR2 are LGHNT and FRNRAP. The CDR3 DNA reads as TGTGCTAGTGCCCCCTCTGGCGGGTTAAATCAGCCCCAGCATTTT. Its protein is CASAPSGGLNQPQHF.

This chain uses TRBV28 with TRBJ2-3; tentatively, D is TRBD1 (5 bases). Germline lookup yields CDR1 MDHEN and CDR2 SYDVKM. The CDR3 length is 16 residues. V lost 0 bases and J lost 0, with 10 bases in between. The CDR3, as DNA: TGTGCCAGCAGTTTATGGGACACTTCTAGCACAGATACGCAGTATTTT. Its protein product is CASSLWDTSSTDTQYF.

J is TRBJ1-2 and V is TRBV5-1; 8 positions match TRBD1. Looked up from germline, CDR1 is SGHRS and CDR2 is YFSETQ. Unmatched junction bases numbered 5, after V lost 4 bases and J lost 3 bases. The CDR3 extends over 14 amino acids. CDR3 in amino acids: CASSPGGADYGYTF. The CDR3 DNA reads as TGCGCCAGCAGCCCAGGGGGCGCGGACTATGGCTACACCTTC.

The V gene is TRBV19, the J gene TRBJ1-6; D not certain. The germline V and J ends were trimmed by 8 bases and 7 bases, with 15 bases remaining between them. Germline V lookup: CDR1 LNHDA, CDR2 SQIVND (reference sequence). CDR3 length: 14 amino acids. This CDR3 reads CASAPPGENSPLHF. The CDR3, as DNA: TGTGCCAGTGCCCCCCCAGGAGAAAATTCACCCCTCCACTTT.

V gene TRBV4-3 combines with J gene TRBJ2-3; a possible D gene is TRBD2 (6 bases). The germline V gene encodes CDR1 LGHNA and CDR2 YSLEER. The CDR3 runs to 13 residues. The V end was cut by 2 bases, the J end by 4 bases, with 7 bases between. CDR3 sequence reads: CASSQRLADTQYF. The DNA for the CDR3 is TGCGCCAGCAGCCAACGACTAGCAGATACGCAGTATTTT.

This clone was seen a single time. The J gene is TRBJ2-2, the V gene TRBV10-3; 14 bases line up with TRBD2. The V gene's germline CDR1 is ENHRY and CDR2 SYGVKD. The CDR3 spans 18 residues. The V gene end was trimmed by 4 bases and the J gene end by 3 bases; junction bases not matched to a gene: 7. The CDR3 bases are TGTGCCATCAGTGCCTTGGGACTAGCGGGGGCCCACACCGGGGAGCTGTTTTTT. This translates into CAISALGLAGAHTGELFF.

The chain's CDR3 is CASSERTGWNTGELFF. The CDR3 DNA sequence: TGCGCCAGCAGTGAAAGGACAGGTTGGAACACCGGGGAGCTGTTTTTT. This chain connects TRBV10-1 to TRBJ2-2; 7 bases are a match to TRBD1. Trimming at V came to 3 bases and at J to 1 base, leaving 5 bases not matched to a gene. This CDR3 region has 16 residues. Germline-derived CDR1 and CDR2 are WNHNN and SYGVQD (reference sequence).

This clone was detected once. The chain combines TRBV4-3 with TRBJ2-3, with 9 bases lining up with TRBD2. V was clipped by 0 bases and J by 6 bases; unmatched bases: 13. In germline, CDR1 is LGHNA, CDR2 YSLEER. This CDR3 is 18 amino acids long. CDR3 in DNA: TGCGCCAGCAGCCAAGAAATACCCTTGCGGGGGGGCCTGGATACGCAGTATTTT. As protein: CASSQEIPLRGGLDTQYF.

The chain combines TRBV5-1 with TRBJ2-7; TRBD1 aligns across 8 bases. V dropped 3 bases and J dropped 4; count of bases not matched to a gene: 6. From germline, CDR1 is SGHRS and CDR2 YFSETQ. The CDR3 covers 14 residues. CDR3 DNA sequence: TGCGCCAGCAGCTATGGACAGGGACGGTACGAGCAGTACTTC. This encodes CASSYGQGRYEQYF. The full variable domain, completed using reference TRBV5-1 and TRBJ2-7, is KAGVTQTPRYLIKTRGQQVTLSCSPISGHRSVSWYQQTPGQGLQFLFEYFSETQRNKGNFPGRFSGRQFSNSRSEMNVSTLELGDSALYLCASSYGQGRYEQYFGPGTRLTVT.

The CDR3 DNA follows: TGTGCTAGTGGTCAGGGCGGACAAGAGACCCAGTACTTC. It translates to CASGQGGQETQYF. V and J are TRBV12-5 and TRBJ2-5, with a possible D match to TRBD1 (5 bases). In germline, CDR1 is LGHNT, CDR2 FRNRAP. This CDR3 contains 13 residues. V lost 5 bases, J lost 2 bases, and 9 bases lay in between.

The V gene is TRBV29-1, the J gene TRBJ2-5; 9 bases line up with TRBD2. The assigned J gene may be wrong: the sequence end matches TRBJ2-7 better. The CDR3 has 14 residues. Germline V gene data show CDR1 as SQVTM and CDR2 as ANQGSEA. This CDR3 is CSVSSSSGNYEQYF. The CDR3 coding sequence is TGCAGCGTTTCCTCGTCTAGCGGGAATTACGAGCAGTACTTC.

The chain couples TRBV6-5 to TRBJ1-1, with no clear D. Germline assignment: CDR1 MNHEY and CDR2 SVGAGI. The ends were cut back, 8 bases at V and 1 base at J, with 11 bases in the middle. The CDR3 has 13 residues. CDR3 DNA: TGTGCCAGCCATCCAGTCACGAACACTGAAGCTTTCTTT. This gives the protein CASHPVTNTEAFF.

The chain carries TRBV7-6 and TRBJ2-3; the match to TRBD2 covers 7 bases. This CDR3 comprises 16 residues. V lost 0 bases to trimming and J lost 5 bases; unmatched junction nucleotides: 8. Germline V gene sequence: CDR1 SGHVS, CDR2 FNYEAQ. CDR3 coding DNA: TGTGCCAGCAGCTTAGCCGGTGGGGGGGACGGAGATACGCAGTATTTT. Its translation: CASSLAGGGDGDTQYF. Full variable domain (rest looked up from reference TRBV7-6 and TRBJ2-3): GAGVSQSPRYKVTKRGQDVALRCDPISGHVSLYWYRQALGQGPEFLTYFNYEAQQDKSGLPNDRFSAERPEGSISTLTIQRTEQRDSAMYRCASSLAGGGDGDTQYFGPGTRLTVL.

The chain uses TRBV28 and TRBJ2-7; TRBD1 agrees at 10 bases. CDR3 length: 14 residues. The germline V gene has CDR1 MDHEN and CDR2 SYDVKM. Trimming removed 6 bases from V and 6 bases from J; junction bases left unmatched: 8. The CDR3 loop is CASRTAGTGVEQYF. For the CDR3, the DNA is TGTGCCAGCAGAACCGCCGGGACAGGGGTCGAGCAGTACTTC.

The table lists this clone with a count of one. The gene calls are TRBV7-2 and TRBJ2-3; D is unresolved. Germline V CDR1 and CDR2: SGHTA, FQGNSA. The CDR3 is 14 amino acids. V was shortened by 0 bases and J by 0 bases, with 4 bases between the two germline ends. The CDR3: CASSLAASTDTQYF. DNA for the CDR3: TGTGCCAGCAGCTTAGCGGCTAGCACAGATACGCAGTATTTT.